In this sample, the clone carrying this TCR beta chain turned up many times. These data come from a study of regulatory T cells in long-lasting Graves disease. Libraries of TCR beta came from iRepertoire HTBI primers plus Arm-PCR of CDR3 regions. From the multiplex PCR reads, TCRdb called clonotypes with MiXCR, one entry per CDR3 protein. The repertoire includes a few hundred thousand distinct CDR3 sequences, around 15% of them detected once, and roughly 15% sits in the top ten. Germline CDR1 LGHDT, CDR2 YNNKEL (reference sequence). The ends were cut back, 1 base at V and 3 bases at J, with 10 bases in the middle. This CDR3 contains 15 residues. Time point indicated: newly diagnosed GD, antithyroid drugs for less than 3 months. PBMC-derived RNA was used for the TCR library. The same specimen was also included in a second study, on T cells in Graves' hyperthyroidism and ophthalmopathy. According to that study: The TCR CDR3 was amplified in a first-round RT-PCR using the HTBI primer set.

The V gene is TRBV3-1, the J gene TRBJ2-1; tentative D call: TRBD2 (6 bases). The specimen comprised peripheral blood mononuclear cells (PBMCs), sampled at new diagnosis, from a patient treated with antithyroid drugs. This clonotype originated in a woman between 50 and 59 years old with Graves disease. DNA for the CDR3: TGTGCCAGCAGCCAAGGAAGGGGAGGCTACAATGAGCAGTTCTTC. It encodes CASSQGRGGYNEQFF.